These 31 T cell receptor beta chains originate from one sample sequenced in a study of identical twins (dated by TCRdb to 2016 to 2018). Libraries came from 5' RACE. Sequencer: Illumina HiSeq 2000. TCRdb handled the public reads itself, with Q25 trimming in fastp and clone calling in MiXCR, and kept productive beta chains. Each record represents a unique CDR3 protein, reported with the most common genes and DNA among its rows. The sample records 500,000 to 650,000 distinct CDR3 sequences, roughly 7.2% of which are singletons. The ten biggest clones cover around 1.6% of the sample. The same sample was also studied in work on yellow fever vaccine responses in identical twins.

The sequenced sample consisted of PBMCs. Source of these receptors: a young woman in good health.

The chain employs TRBV5-1 and TRBJ2-7, with 8 bases identical to TRBD1. After removal of 4 bases from V and 4 bases from J, the junction contained 19 bases not matched to a gene. The CDR3 runs 18 residues. CDR1 is SGHRS and CDR2 is YFSETQ in the germline V gene. The DNA of the CDR3 is TGCGCCAGCAGCCCAGGACAGGGTATGATCCGGATCCAATACGAGCAGTACTTC. The encoded protein is CASSPGQGMIRIQYEQYF.

This chain connects TRBV6-1 to TRBJ2-7, with unresolved D. The CDR3 has 16 amino acids. CDR1 and CDR2 (germline): MNHNS, SASEGT. Trimming pared 1 base from V and 0 bases from J, leaving 13 bases between. CDR3 in amino acids: CASSEEGQVSSYEQYF. CDR3 bases: TGTGCCAGCAGTGAAGAGGGTCAGGTGAGCTCCTACGAGCAGTACTTC.

Many counts were recorded for this clonotype. V and J are TRBV4-1 and TRBJ1-1, with D unclear. This CDR3 comprises 15 residues. V lost 0 bases, J lost 7 bases, and 15 bases lay in between. Germline loops: CDR1 MGHRA, CDR2 YSYEKL. CDR3 in amino acids: CASSQDYGLQFEAFF. CDR3 sequence (DNA): TGCGCCAGCAGCCAAGATTATGGGCTCCAGTTTGAAGCTTTCTTT.

This clonotype was seen at least ten times. The CDR3 is CASSLDDRPRDEQYV. The CDR3 DNA follows: TGTGCCAGCAGCTTAGATGACAGGCCCCGGGACGAGCAGTACGTC. The chain recombines TRBV11-2 with TRBJ2-7; TRBD1 is a possible D gene (6 bases). V lost 0 bases, J lost 5 bases, and 14 bases lay in between. Germline V gives CDR1 SGHAT, CDR2 FQNNGV. The CDR3 loop spans 15 amino acids.

This clonotype was recorded a few times. The V gene is TRBV11-2, the J gene TRBJ2-1; TRBD2 aligns across 10 bases. Germline CDR1 and CDR2: SGHAT and FQNNGV. The trim removed 3 bases at V and 4 bases at J, leaving 15 bases unmatched. The CDR3 has 19 residues. The CDR3: CASSLGYYTGTSVYNEQFF. In nucleotides, the CDR3 is TGTGCCAGCAGCTTGGGGTACTACACCGGGACTAGCGTTTACAATGAGCAGTTCTTC.

The rearrangement links TRBV2 to TRBJ2-5; possibly TRBD1 or TRBD2 for D (5 bases each). The CDR3 consists of 14 residues. The V gene lost 8 bases and the J gene lost 1 base, with 14 bases spanning the gap. Germline values: CDR1 SNHLY, CDR2 FYNNEI. The CDR3 sequence is CASRMRGFQETQYF. For the CDR3, the DNA is TGTGCCAGCCGAATGAGGGGTTTCCAAGAGACCCAGTACTTC.

The V call is TRBV28, the J call TRBJ2-5; D is unresolved. Germline-derived CDR1 and CDR2 are MDHEN and SYDVKM. Between the trimmed V and J ends, which lost 3 bases and 5 bases, there was a span of 16 bases. CDR3 length: 15 residues. CDR3 amino acids: CASSFPTRPAETQYF. CDR3 nucleotides: TGTGCCAGCAGTTTCCCGACCCGACCTGCGGAGACCCAGTACTTC.

The rearrangement links TRBV19 to TRBJ2-2, with D perhaps TRBD1 or TRBD2 (5 bases each). The CDR3 extends over 13 amino acids. Germline assignment: CDR1 LNHDA and CDR2 SQIVND (reference sequence). V gave up 7 bases and J gave up 5 bases, with 11 bases separating them. This chain's CDR3 is CASTRGVTGELFF. The CDR3 region has the DNA TGTGCCAGTACCAGAGGGGTTACCGGGGAGCTGTTTTTT.

This clonotype turned up a few times. This chain connects TRBV3-1 to TRBJ2-3; 11 bases map to TRBD2. Germline V gene data show CDR1 as LGHDT and CDR2 as YNNKEL (reference sequence). This CDR3 region has 19 residues. V was pared by 2 bases and J by 0 bases, with 10 bases of the junction left unmatched. This CDR3 reads CASSQLGTSGSPSTDTQYF. CDR3 nucleotide sequence: TGTGCCAGCAGCCAACTCGGGACTAGCGGATCACCTAGCACAGATACGCAGTATTTT.

This clonotype was seen at least ten times. This chain connects TRBV7-9 to TRBJ1-1, with TRBD1 identical over 7 bases. Germline CDR1 SEHNR, CDR2 FQNEAQ (reference sequence). The V and J ends lost 1 base and 5 bases, in that order; junction bases with no gene match: 7. The CDR3 contains 15 residues. As DNA, the CDR3 is TGTGCCAGCAGCTTAGTAGGGAGGGGGCAAACTGAAGCTTTCTTT. Amino acid sequence: CASSLVGRGQTEAFF.

V is TRBV20-1 and J is TRBJ2-2; D remains unclear. Trimming stripped 1 base from V and 7 bases from J, with 10 bases between. Per the germline V gene, CDR1 is DFQATT and CDR2 is SNEGSKA (reference sequence). The CDR3 totals 13 residues. CDR3 DNA sequence: TGCAGTGCTAGAGTTGTTTGGAGCGGGGAGCTGTTTTTT. Translating it yields CSARVVWSGELFF.

This rearrangement joins TRBV29-1 to TRBJ2-5, with a weak D call TRBD1 (5 bases). V was trimmed by 3 bases and J by 5 bases, leaving 10 bases between them. CDR1 SQVTM and CDR2 ANQGSEA come from the germline V gene. The length of the CDR3 is 12 residues. The CDR3 loop reads CSVEPGWETQYF. Here the CDR3 DNA reads TGCAGCGTTGAGCCAGGGTGGGAGACCCAGTACTTC.

This clonotype occurred a few times. The chain combines TRBV24-1 with TRBJ1-2, with no clear D. Germline CDR1 KGHDR, CDR2 SFDVKD. The CDR3 runs to 12 residues. V was shortened by 12 bases and J by 0 bases, with 10 bases between the two germline ends. CDR3 coding DNA: TGTGCCGCGAGAGATGCTAACTATGGCTACACCTTC. It translates to CAARDANYGYTF.

V gene TRBV27 combines with J gene TRBJ2-1; TRBD1 matches 7 bases. The J segment lost 4 bases and the V segment lost 3 bases, leaving 6 bases of the junction unmatched. Germline V gene data show CDR1 as MNHEY and CDR2 as SMNVEV (reference sequence). CDR3 size: 15 residues. CDR3 nucleotide sequence: TGTGCCAGCAGTTTGTCGACAGGGTTATACAATGAGCAGTTCTTC. It specifies CASSLSTGLYNEQFF.

At least ten counts were recorded for this clonotype. J is TRBJ1-2 and V is TRBV5-1; a possible D gene is TRBD1 (6 bases). The CDR3 is 14 residues long. Germline V gives CDR1 SGHRS, CDR2 YFSETQ. The V end lost 4 bases, the J end lost 0 bases, and 10 bases lay between the germline ends. Written as DNA, the CDR3 is TGCGCCAGCAGCACCGGGACATCTAACTATGGCTACACCTTC. Protein: CASSTGTSNYGYTF.

The chain joins TRBV5-8 to TRBJ1-6, with D hard to call. V was cut by 0 bases and J by 8 bases, with 3 bases left in between. The length of the CDR3 is 12 residues. Germline V gene sequence: CDR1 SGHTS, CDR2 YDEGEE. CDR3 sequence (DNA): TGTGCCAGCAGCTTGGTAGATTCACCCCTCCACTTT. Protein: CASSLVDSPLHF.

This clonotype was counted ten times or more. The chain carries TRBV29-1 and TRBJ2-1; no clear D gene. CDR1 and CDR2 from the germline V gene are SQVTM and ANQGSEA. The ends were cut back, 3 bases at V and 0 bases at J, with 9 bases in the middle. CDR3 length: 14 residues. The CDR3 bases are TGCAGCGTTGAGGCGGTTAGCTCCTACAATGAGCAGTTCTTC. It specifies CSVEAVSSYNEQFF.

The chain combines TRBV12-3 or TRBV12-4 with TRBJ1-3; D might be TRBD1 (5 bases). This CDR3 spans 15 amino acids. V lost 6 bases and J 3 bases, leaving 15 bases between the germline ends. This CDR3 reads CASSHKPGLGNTIYF. The DNA of the CDR3 is TGTGCCAGCAGCCATAAACCGGGACTTGGAAACACCATATATTTT.

In its sample, this clonotype was seen a few times. The gene calls are TRBV9 and TRBJ2-7; 8 positions agree with TRBD2. The CDR3 contains 14 residues. V was pared by 2 bases and J by 4 bases, with 5 bases of the junction left unmatched. The V gene's germline CDR1 is SGDLS and CDR2 YYNGEE. The CDR3 loop is CASSVSGSAYEQYF. The CDR3 bases are TGTGCCAGCAGCGTCAGCGGGAGTGCGTACGAGCAGTACTTC.

This clonotype came up many times. This chain connects TRBV3-1 to TRBJ2-2, with TRBD2 matching over 12 bases. CDR3 length: 16 amino acids. Unmatched junction bases numbered 3, after V lost 2 bases and J lost 5 bases. The germline V gene has CDR1 LGHDT and CDR2 YNNKEL (reference sequence). The CDR3 region has the DNA TGTGCCAGCAGCCAATCGACTAGCGGGAGAACCGGGGAGCTGTTTTTT. It translates to CASSQSTSGRTGELFF.

This clonotype was found a few times. At one end, the junction sequence differs from germline, possibly due to a read error. The J gene is TRBJ1-1, the V gene TRBV6-5, with 9 bases identical to TRBD1. CDR3 length: 15 residues. Germline-derived CDR1 and CDR2 are MNHEY and SVGAGI. Here the CDR3 reads CASGYSPGQGTEAFF. DNA for the CDR3: TGTGCCAGCGGTTATTCACCGGGACAGGGCACTGAAGCTTTCTTT.

The sample holds a few counts of this clonotype. This sequence joins TRBV6-2 or TRBV6-3 and TRBJ2-7; D is uncertain. Deletions cut 6 bases from V and 0 bases from J, with 9 bases between. Germline CDR1 is MNHEY and CDR2 is SVGEGT. The length of the CDR3 is 13 residues. CDR3 nucleotides: TGTGCCAGCAGAGACGGGCACTCCTACGAGCAGTACTTC. Its protein is CASRDGHSYEQYF.

This clonotype was observed many times. This chain connects TRBV5-5 to TRBJ1-2; 10 bases fit TRBD1. Germline CDR1 and CDR2: SGHKS and YYEKEE (reference sequence). CDR3 length equals 14 residues. J was trimmed by 7 bases and V by 4 bases; bases with no gene match: 7. CDR3 loop: CASSRRQGASGYTF. For the CDR3, the DNA is TGTGCCAGCAGCCGAAGACAGGGGGCTAGTGGCTACACCTTC.

This clonotype was detected ten times or more. This rearrangement joins TRBV5-1 to TRBJ2-5, with D possibly TRBD1 on 6 matching bases. The CDR3 is made up of 19 amino acids. Trimming left V 2 bases short and J 4 bases short, with 27 bases between. CDR1 is SGHRS and CDR2 is YFSETQ in the germline V gene. CDR3 bases: TGCGCCAGCAGCTTAAACGGTCAGGGGACGTTGATTGTTCCAGAGACCCAGTACTTC. It is translated as CASSLNGQGTLIVPETQYF. The full variable domain, with the rest looked up from reference TRBV5-1 and TRBJ2-5, is KAGVTQTPRYLIKTRGQQVTLSCSPISGHRSVSWYQQTPGQGLQFLFEYFSETQRNKGNFPGRFSGRQFSNSRSEMNVSTLELGDSALYLCASSLNGQGTLIVPETQYFGPGTRLLVL.

This clonotype was counted ten times or more. This chain joins TRBV12-3 or TRBV12-4 and TRBJ2-7, with 9 nucleotides matching TRBD2. J was trimmed by 3 bases and V by 3 bases; bases with no gene match: 6. CDR3 size: 15 residues. CDR3 DNA: TGTGCCAGCAGTTTTTTAGCGGGAGTTGTCTACGAGCAGTACTTC. Translating gives CASSFLAGVVYEQYF.

This clonotype was detected ten times or more. The chain carries TRBV24-1 and TRBJ1-2; no firm D call. Between the trimmed V and J ends, which lost 1 base and 4 bases, there was a span of 9 bases. CDR1 and CDR2 from the germline V gene are KGHDR and SFDVKD. The CDR3 runs 14 residues. The CDR3 protein is CATSDFATAYGYTF. In DNA, the CDR3 is TGTGCCACCAGTGATTTTGCGACCGCCTATGGCTACACCTTC.

At least ten counts were recorded for this clonotype. The chain has TRBV12-3 or TRBV12-4 and TRBJ1-6, with 7 bases fitting TRBD1. J gave up 10 bases and V 6 bases, and 9 bases lay outside the gene matches. The CDR3 runs 14 residues. In DNA, the CDR3 is TGTGCCAGCAGCCTTCGACAGGGAGGATCACCCCTCCACTTT. It translates to CASSLRQGGSPLHF.

This clonotype was observed a few times. V gene TRBV20-1 combines with J gene TRBJ2-5; maybe TRBD1 (5 bases). The CDR3 covers 12 residues. V lost 3 bases and J lost 5, with 10 bases in between. Germline-derived CDR1 and CDR2 are DFQATT and SNEGSKA (reference sequence). CDR3 loop: CSASWQGETQYF. For the CDR3, the DNA is TGCAGTGCTAGCTGGCAGGGTGAGACCCAGTACTTC.

This clonotype was counted only a few times. The rearrangement uses TRBV11-2 and TRBJ2-5, with 7 bases lining up with TRBD2. The V gene end was trimmed by 6 bases and the J gene end by 3 bases; junction bases not matched to a gene: 16. In germline, CDR1 is SGHAT, CDR2 FQNNGV. The CDR3 has 17 residues. The CDR3 reads CASRIAGGPSGKETQYF. As DNA, the CDR3 is TGTGCCAGCAGGATAGCCGGCGGACCTAGCGGTAAAGAGACCCAGTACTTC.

This clonotype was found a few times. The J gene is TRBJ2-1, the V gene TRBV7-9; D is possibly TRBD2 (6 bases). The CDR3 is 15 amino acids. V dropped 2 bases and J dropped 9 bases, with 17 bases sitting between them. Germline CDR1 and CDR2: SEHNR and FQNEAQ (reference sequence). This CDR3 reads CASSLWGRELGEQFF. The CDR3 region has the DNA TGTGCCAGCAGCTTATGGGGACGGGAGCTAGGTGAGCAGTTCTTC.

A few counts support this clonotype. J is TRBJ2-7 and V is TRBV5-1, with D perhaps matching TRBD2 (6 bases). Germline V CDR1 and CDR2: SGHRS, YFSETQ. Trimming removed 0 bases from V and 2 bases from J, with 18 bases in between. The CDR3 sequence is 17 residues long. CDR3 nucleotide sequence: TGCGCCAGCAGCTTGGCCGTCGAGGGACTCTTACCCTACGAGCAGTACTTC. This encodes CASSLAVEGLLPYEQYF.